The 30 T cell receptor beta chains below come from one sample, sequenced in a study of OX40 agonist ivuxolimab in advanced cancers. Libraries were prepared by immunoSEQ multiplex PCR; TCRdb keeps only in-frame clonotypes and omits some of them. Among 70,000 to 80,000 clones listed, 89% were seen once. Sequenced here: CD4+ or CD8+ T cells sorted from blood, sampled in a trial of the OX40 agonist ivuxolimab. All receptors derive from an adult with an advanced solid tumor such as melanoma, head and neck, liver or kidney cancer.

The chain couples TRBV30 to TRBJ2-7, with D perhaps matching TRBD2 (5 bases). This CDR3 has 12 amino acids. The germline CDR1 and CDR2 sequences are GTSNPN and SVGIG (reference sequence). Trimming shortened V by 3 bases and J by 4 bases, and 10 bases separated the two germline ends. The CDR3 spells CAWSTLGYEQYF. The CDR3 region has the DNA TGTGCCTGGAGCACACTAGGATACGAGCAGTACTTC.

The V gene is TRBV28, the J gene TRBJ1-3, with a weak D call TRBD1 (6 bases). CDR3 length: 14 residues. Germline CDR1 and CDR2: MDHEN and SYDVKM. Trimming cost V 4 bases and J 8 bases, with 15 bases left between them. The CDR3 here is CASSSQGPEDTIYF. The CDR3 DNA is TGTGCCAGCAGTTCACAGGGTCCAGAGGACACCATATATTTT.

This clone was counted between two and nine times. This chain links TRBV5-1 with TRBJ2-2; 8 bases align to TRBD2. J lost 0 bases, V lost 6 bases, and 1 base had no gene match. The CDR3 spans 14 residues. Germline values: CDR1 SGHRS, CDR2 YFSETQ. The CDR3 bases are TGCGCCAGCATCGGGGGGGCGAACACCGGGGAGCTGTTTTTT. Protein product: CASIGGANTGELFF.

This chain joins TRBV7-6 and TRBJ2-2, with a weak D call TRBD2 (5 bases). This CDR3 has 14 amino acids. Germline V gives CDR1 SGHVS, CDR2 FNYEAQ. The ends were cut back, 2 bases at V and 7 bases at J, with 11 bases in the middle. In DNA, the CDR3 is TGTGCCAGCAGCTTACCGACTACTGGCGGGGAGCTGTTTTTT. Protein sequence: CASSLPTTGGELFF.

The genes are TRBV5-1 and TRBJ2-5; 7 bases are shared with TRBD1. Unmatched junction bases numbered 3, after V lost 0 bases and J lost 1 base. CDR1 and CDR2 from the germline V gene are SGHRS and YFSETQ. This CDR3 is 15 amino acids long. The CDR3 protein is CASSLAGTVQETQYF. DNA for the CDR3: TGCGCCAGCAGCTTGGCCGGGACAGTCCAAGAGACCCAGTACTTC.

The chain couples TRBV7-2 to TRBJ1-2; 9 bases line up with TRBD1. The CDR3 totals 15 residues. The trim removed 5 bases at V and 2 bases at J, leaving 6 bases unmatched. Looked up from germline, CDR1 is SGHTA and CDR2 is FQGNSA. This chain's CDR3 is CASSPGQGINYGYTF. In DNA form, the CDR3 reads TGTGCCAGCAGCCCCGGACAGGGGATCAACTATGGCTACACCTTC.

J is TRBJ2-1 and V is TRBV10-1; 9 bases match TRBD1. The CDR3 has 16 residues. V shed 5 bases, J shed 2 bases, and the junction held 7 bases outside the gene matches. In germline, CDR1 is WNHNN, CDR2 SYGVQD (reference sequence). The DNA for the CDR3 is TGCGCCAGCAGTTATGAGGGACAGGGAACCTACAATGAGCAGTTCTTC. It encodes CASSYEGQGTYNEQFF.

This chain links TRBV6-6 with TRBJ1-2, with a tentative D call TRBD1 (6 bases). The V end was cut by 0 bases, the J end by 6 bases, with 11 bases between. The CDR3 extends over 14 amino acids. CDR1 and CDR2 from the germline V gene are MNHNY and SVGAGI (reference sequence). The CDR3 loop reads CASSYSRQGNGYTF. Here the CDR3 DNA reads TGTGCCAGCAGTTACTCGCGGCAGGGGAATGGCTACACCTTC.

This clone was counted between two and nine times. The rearrangement uses TRBV2 and TRBJ1-1, with TRBD1 as a possible D gene (5 bases). V lost 7 bases and J lost 4, with 13 bases in between. Germline CDR1 and CDR2: SNHLY and FYNNEI. There are 13 residues in the CDR3. The CDR3 loop reads CASMGVVGTEAFF. For the CDR3, the DNA is TGTGCCAGCATGGGGGTTGTGGGCACTGAAGCTTTCTTT.

V and J are TRBV9 and TRBJ2-6; tentative D call: TRBD2 (6 bases). Trimming stripped 4 bases from V and 4 bases from J, with 27 bases between. The CDR3 contains 20 residues. Germline V gives CDR1 SGDLS, CDR2 YYNGEE. The DNA of the CDR3 is TGTGCCAGCAGCCAACCCCAAGGGGACGATTCGGGGAGGGGGGCCAACGTCCTGACTTTC. Encoded protein: CASSQPQGDDSGRGANVLTF.

V gene TRBV5-4 combines with J gene TRBJ2-7, with 7 bases fitting TRBD1. The junction had 7 bases not matched to a gene; V was cut back by 4 bases and J by 0 bases. This CDR3 comprises 15 residues. Germline loops: CDR1 SGHNT, CDR2 YYREEE (reference sequence). The CDR3 DNA follows: TGTGCCAGCAGCCCGGACAGGTTCAGCTCCTACGAGCAGTACTTC. Amino acid sequence: CASSPDRFSSYEQYF.

The rearrangement joins TRBV7-2 to TRBJ2-4, with D uncertain. This CDR3 comprises 15 residues. Trimming stripped 1 base from V and 8 bases from J, with 15 bases between. CDR1 is SGHTA, CDR2 FQGNSA, per germline. This CDR3 reads CASSLDQRAYDIQYF. CDR3 coding DNA: TGTGCCAGCAGCTTAGATCAAAGGGCGTACGACATTCAGTACTTC.

The chain employs TRBV5-1 and TRBJ1-1; 7 bases align to TRBD1. The CDR3 runs to 14 residues. The germline CDR1 and CDR2 sequences are SGHRS and YFSETQ. V lost 2 bases and J lost 5; bases outside the gene matches: 6. The CDR3 DNA reads as TGCGCCAGCAGCTTCCGGACAGGCCGTACTGAAGCTTTCTTT. This encodes CASSFRTGRTEAFF.

The CDR3 sequence: CASSLVPGLGLETQYF. DNA of the CDR3: TGCGCCAGCAGCTTGGTCCCTGGGCTTGGGTTGGAGACCCAGTACTTC. The rearrangement links TRBV5-1 to TRBJ2-5; D call uncertain. Trimming took 0 bases from V and 5 from J, leaving 17 bases between them. This CDR3 contains 16 residues. Germline-derived CDR1 and CDR2 are SGHRS and YFSETQ.

This clone was recorded only once. This rearrangement joins TRBV18 to TRBJ2-7; D gene uncertain. The germline V gene encodes CDR1 KGHSH and CDR2 LQKENI. Trimming removed 0 bases at V and 5 bases at J, with 11 bases between. The CDR3 runs to 14 residues. CDR3 sequence reads: CASSPPYPGDEQYF. CDR3 nucleotide sequence: TGTGCCAGCTCACCACCGTACCCTGGGGACGAGCAGTACTTC.

The chain combines TRBV27 with TRBJ1-2; no definite D call. The germline V gene encodes CDR1 MNHEY and CDR2 SMNVEV (reference sequence). CDR3 size: 13 residues. V lost 6 bases, J lost 8 bases, and 16 bases lay in between. As DNA, the CDR3 is TGTGCCAGCAGCCTTAACGGGGTGGGAGGCTACACCTTC. Translation gives CASSLNGVGGYTF.

In its sample, this clone was seen once. The chain has TRBV30 and TRBJ1-3, with D perhaps TRBD1 (5 bases). V gave up 8 bases and J gave up 0 bases, with 11 bases separating them. CDR3 size: 13 residues. Germline V gene sequence: CDR1 GTSNPN, CDR2 SVGIG (reference sequence). CDR3 bases: TGTGCCCGGACGGGGACCTCTGGAAACACCATATATTTT. Protein product: CARTGTSGNTIYF. The full variable domain, in which reference TRBV30 and TRBJ1-3 provide the parts outside the CDR3, is SQTIHQWPATLVQPVGSPLSLECTVEGTSNPNLYWYRQAAGRGLQLLFYSVGIGQISSEVPQNLSASRPQDRQFILSSKKLLLSDSGFYLCARTGTSGNTIYFGEGSWLTVV.

V and J are TRBV10-1 and TRBJ2-7; tentatively, D is TRBD1 or TRBD2 (6 bases each). The germline CDR1 and CDR2 sequences are WNHNN and SYGVQD (reference sequence). V was cut by 6 bases and J by 4 bases, with 22 bases left in between. This CDR3 is 16 amino acids long. The CDR3 protein is CASSLGGHYEVYEQYF. CDR3 DNA: TGCGCCAGCAGCCTGGGGGGACACTATGAGGTGTACGAGCAGTACTTC.

J is TRBJ1-4 and V is TRBV27; no firm D call. V gave up 1 base and J gave up 14 bases, with 11 bases separating them. There are 12 residues in the CDR3. In germline, CDR1 is MNHEY, CDR2 SMNVEV (reference sequence). CDR3 bases: TGTGCCAGCAGTTTATATCCTGGGAGGCTGTTTTTT. It encodes CASSLYPGRLFF.

The DNA for the CDR3 is TGTGCCAGCAGCGGACAGAGATATGGTAACTATGGCTACACCTTC. It yields the protein CASSGQRYGNYGYTF. The genes are TRBV5-4 and TRBJ1-2; a weak D match, TRBD1 (6 bases). The V gene's germline CDR1 is SGHNT and CDR2 YYREEE (reference sequence). Deletions cut 4 bases from V and 1 base from J, with 14 bases between. The CDR3 contains 15 residues. Together with reference TRBV5-4 and TRBJ1-2, the CDR3 gives the full variable domain: ETGVTQSPTHLIKTRGQQVTLRCSSQSGHNTVSWYQQALGQGPQFIFQYYREEENGRGNFPPRFSGLQFPNYSSELNVNALELDDSALYLCASSGQRYGNYGYTFGSGTRLTVV.

This chain connects TRBV7-9 to TRBJ2-5; D is uncertain. Germline V gene data show CDR1 as SEHNR and CDR2 as FQNEAQ (reference sequence). Trimming took off 5 bases at V and 2 bases at J, with 3 bases between the two ends. The CDR3 length is 11 residues. The CDR3 spells CASSPQETQYF. CDR3 nucleotide sequence: TGTGCCAGCAGCCCACAAGAGACCCAGTACTTC.

The chain has TRBV11-2 and TRBJ2-7; TRBD1 might be the D (5 bases). The CDR3 covers 14 residues. CDR1 is SGHAT and CDR2 is FQNNGV in the germline V gene. The germline V and J ends were trimmed by 3 bases and 9 bases, with 18 bases remaining between them. The CDR3 sequence is CASSLADITQSQYF. CDR3 sequence (DNA): TGTGCCAGCAGCTTGGCGGACATTACCCAATCGCAGTACTTC.

The chain joins TRBV11-2 to TRBJ2-1, with 8 bases matching TRBD2. This CDR3 is built from 14 residues. Germline V gene lookup returns CDR1 SGHAT and CDR2 FQNNGV. Trimming at V came to 0 bases and at J to 5 bases, leaving 0 bases not matched to a gene. CDR3 in amino acids: CASSLDGRDNEQFF. As DNA, the CDR3 is TGTGCCAGCAGCTTAGACGGGAGGGACAATGAGCAGTTCTTC.

This chain connects TRBV7-9 to TRBJ1-1; 8 positions match TRBD1. Germline CDR1 and CDR2: SEHNR and FQNEAQ (reference sequence). With 5 bases clipped from V and 5 bases from J, the junction kept 7 bases outside the gene matches. The CDR3 extends over 14 amino acids. CDR3: CASSQQGVGTEAFF. CDR3 in DNA: TGTGCCAGCAGCCAACAGGGGGTAGGGACTGAAGCTTTCTTT.

The chain has TRBV5-4 and TRBJ2-2; a weak D match, TRBD2 (5 bases). Germline lookup yields CDR1 SGHNT and CDR2 YYREEE (reference sequence). The CDR3 is 15 residues long. The ends were cut back, 0 bases at V and 2 bases at J, with 8 bases in the middle. The CDR3: CASSLGGDNTGELFF. CDR3 DNA sequence: TGTGCCAGCAGCTTGGGGGGAGATAACACCGGGGAGCTGTTTTTT.

The V gene is TRBV5-4, the J gene TRBJ2-6; either TRBD1 or TRBD2 may fit D (6 bases each). V lost 3 bases and J 2 bases, leaving 12 bases between the germline ends. The CDR3 spans 16 residues. In germline, CDR1 is SGHNT, CDR2 YYREEE (reference sequence). In DNA form, the CDR3 reads TGTGCCAGCAGCTCCGGGGGCGTAGCTGGGGCCAACGTCCTGACTTTC. It encodes CASSSGGVAGANVLTF.

The chain carries TRBV5-1 and TRBJ2-1; D is perhaps TRBD2 (6 bases). V gave up 3 bases and J gave up 0 bases, with 10 bases separating them. This CDR3 contains 15 residues. Germline V lookup: CDR1 SGHRS, CDR2 YFSETQ. CDR3 in amino acids: CASSSGEISYNEQFF. The CDR3 coding sequence is TGCGCCAGCAGCTCGGGGGAAATCTCCTACAATGAGCAGTTCTTC.

In this sample, this clone turned up once. The chain couples TRBV5-6 to TRBJ1-1; 10 bases match TRBD1. CDR3 length: 15 amino acids. Looked up from germline, CDR1 is SGHDT and CDR2 is YYEEEE. V shed 4 bases and J 4 bases; nucleotides not matched to a gene: 7. The CDR3 reads CASSGTTGGRTEAFF. CDR3 coding DNA: TGTGCCAGCAGCGGAACGACAGGGGGCCGCACTGAAGCTTTCTTT.

This clone was found a few times. J is TRBJ1-3 and V is TRBV30, with 7 positions matching TRBD1. The V segment lost 0 bases and the J segment 4 bases; nucleotides outside the gene matches: 6. CDR3 size: 15 residues. CDR1 and CDR2 (germline): GTSNPN, SVGIG (reference sequence). In DNA form, the CDR3 reads TGTGCCTGGAGTGTAACAGGGGTACAAGGAAACACCATATATTTT. Its protein is CAWSVTGVQGNTIYF.

The rearrangement joins TRBV11-2 to TRBJ2-1; D not certain. CDR1 SGHAT and CDR2 FQNNGV come from the germline V gene. The CDR3 consists of 12 residues. The ends were cut back, 0 bases at V and 10 bases at J, with 7 bases in the middle. This chain's CDR3 is CASSLERLEQFF. The CDR3 nucleotides are TGTGCCAGCAGCTTAGAACGGTTGGAGCAGTTCTTC. Supplemented by reference TRBV11-2 and TRBJ2-1, the full variable domain reads EAGVAQSPRYKIIEKRQSVAFWCNPISGHATLYWYQQILGQGPKLLIQFQNNGVVDDSQLPKDRFSAERLKGVDSTLKIQPAKLEDSAVYLCASSLERLEQFFGPGTRLTVL.